The clone carrying this TCR beta chain was detected once. This sample is drawn from a study of blood T cells in healthy people across ages. A J-beta primer mix and a sample-barcoded 5' primer were used in a second PCR of roughly 6 to 11 cycles. A single record per CDR3 protein comes from TCRdb applying MiXCR to the 5' RACE reads. The repertoire holds 1.5 million to 1.9 million distinct CDR3 sequences, about 45% seen once, with about 4% in the top ten. The germline CDR1 and CDR2 sequences are MGHRA and YSYEKL. This CDR3 spans 13 amino acids. The V call is TRBV4-1, the J call TRBJ2-1, with D unclear. The J call is in doubt because the DNA end fits TRBJ2-7 better. The TCR was taken from a woman younger than 30 in good health. The sequenced material came from blood. The DNA of the CDR3 is TGCGCCAGCAGCGGAAGCCTCGCTTATGAGCAGTACTTC. Amino acids: CASSGSLAYEQYF.